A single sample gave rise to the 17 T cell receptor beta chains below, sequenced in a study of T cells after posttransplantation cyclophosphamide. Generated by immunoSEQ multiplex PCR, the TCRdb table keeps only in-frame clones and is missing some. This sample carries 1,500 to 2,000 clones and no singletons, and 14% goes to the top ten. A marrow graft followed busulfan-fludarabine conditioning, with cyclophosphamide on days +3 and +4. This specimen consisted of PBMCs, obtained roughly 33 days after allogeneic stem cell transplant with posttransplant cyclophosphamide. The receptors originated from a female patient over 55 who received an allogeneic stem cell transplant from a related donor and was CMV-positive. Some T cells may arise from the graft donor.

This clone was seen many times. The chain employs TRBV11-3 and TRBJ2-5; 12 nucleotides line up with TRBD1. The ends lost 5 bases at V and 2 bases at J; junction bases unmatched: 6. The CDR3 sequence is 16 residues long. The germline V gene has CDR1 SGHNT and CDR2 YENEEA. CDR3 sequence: CASSPGQGARQETQYF. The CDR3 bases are TGTGCCAGCAGCCCGGGACAGGGGGCGCGTCAAGAGACCCAGTACTTC. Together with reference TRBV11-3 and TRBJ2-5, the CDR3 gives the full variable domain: EAGVVQSPRYKIIEKKQPVAFWCNPISGHNTLYWYLQNLGQGPELLIRYENEEAVDDSQLPKDRFSAERLKGVDSTLKIQPAELGDSAVYLCASSPGQGARQETQYFGPGTRLLVL.

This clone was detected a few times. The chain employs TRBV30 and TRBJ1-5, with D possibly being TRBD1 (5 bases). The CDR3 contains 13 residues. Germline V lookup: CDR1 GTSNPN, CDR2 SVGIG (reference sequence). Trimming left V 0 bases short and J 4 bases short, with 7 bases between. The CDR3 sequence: CAWSVRGNQPQHF. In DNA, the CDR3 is TGTGCCTGGAGTGTACGGGGGAATCAGCCCCAGCATTTT.

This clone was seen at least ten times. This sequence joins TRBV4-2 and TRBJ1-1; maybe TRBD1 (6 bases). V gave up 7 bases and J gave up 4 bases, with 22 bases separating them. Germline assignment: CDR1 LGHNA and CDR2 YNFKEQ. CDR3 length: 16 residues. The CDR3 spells CASTTLGGARVTEAFF. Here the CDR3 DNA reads TGTGCCAGCACGACCCTGGGGGGGGCGCGTGTCACTGAAGCTTTCTTT.

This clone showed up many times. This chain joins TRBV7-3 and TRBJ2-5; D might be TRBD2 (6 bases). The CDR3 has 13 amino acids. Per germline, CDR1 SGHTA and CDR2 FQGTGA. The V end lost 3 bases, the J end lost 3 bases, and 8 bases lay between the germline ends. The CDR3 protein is CASSLGGKETQYF. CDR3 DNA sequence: TGTGCCAGCAGCTTGGGGGGAAAAGAGACCCAGTACTTC. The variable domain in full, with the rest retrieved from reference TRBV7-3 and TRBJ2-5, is GAGVSQTPSNKVTEKGKYVELRCDPISGHTALYWYRQSLGQGPEFLIYFQGTGAADDSGLPNDRFFAVRPEGSVSTLKIQRTERGDSAVYLCASSLGGKETQYFGPGTRLLVL.

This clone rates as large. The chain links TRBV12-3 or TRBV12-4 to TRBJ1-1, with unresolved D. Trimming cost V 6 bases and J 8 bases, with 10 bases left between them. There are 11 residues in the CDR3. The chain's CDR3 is CASSLTSEAFF. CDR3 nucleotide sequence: TGTGCCAGCAGCCTTACTTCGGAAGCTTTCTTT.

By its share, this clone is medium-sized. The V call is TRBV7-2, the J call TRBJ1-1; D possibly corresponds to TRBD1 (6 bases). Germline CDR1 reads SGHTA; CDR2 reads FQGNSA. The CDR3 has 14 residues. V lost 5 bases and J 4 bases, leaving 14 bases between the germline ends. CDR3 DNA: TGTGCCAGCAGCCGGCGAGGGGGTGGCACTGAAGCTTTCTTT. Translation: CASSRRGGGTEAFF.

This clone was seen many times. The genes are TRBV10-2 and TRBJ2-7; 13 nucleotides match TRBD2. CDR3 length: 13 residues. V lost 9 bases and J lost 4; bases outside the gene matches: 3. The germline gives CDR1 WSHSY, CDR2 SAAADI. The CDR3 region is CASGLAGAYEQYF. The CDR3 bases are TGCGCCAGTGGACTAGCGGGAGCGTACGAGCAGTACTTC.

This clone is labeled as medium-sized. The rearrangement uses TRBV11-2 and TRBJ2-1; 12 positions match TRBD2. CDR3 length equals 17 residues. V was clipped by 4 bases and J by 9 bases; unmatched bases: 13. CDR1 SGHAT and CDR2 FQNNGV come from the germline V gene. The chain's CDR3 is CASSYSRTSGNRGEQFF. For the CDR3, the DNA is TGTGCCAGCAGCTACTCGAGGACTAGCGGGAATCGGGGTGAGCAGTTCTTC.

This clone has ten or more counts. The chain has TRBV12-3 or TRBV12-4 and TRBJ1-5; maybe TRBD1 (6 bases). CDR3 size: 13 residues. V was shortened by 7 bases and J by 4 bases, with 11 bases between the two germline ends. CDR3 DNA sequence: TGTGCCAGCACCGAGAGGGGGAATCAGCCCCAGCATTTT. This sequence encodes CASTERGNQPQHF.

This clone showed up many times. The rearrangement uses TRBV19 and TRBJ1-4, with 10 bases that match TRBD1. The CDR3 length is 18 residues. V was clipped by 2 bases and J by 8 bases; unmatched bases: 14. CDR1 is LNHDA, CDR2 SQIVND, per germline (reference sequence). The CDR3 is CASSIRAPDRGRNEKLFF. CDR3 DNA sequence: TGTGCCAGTAGTATAAGAGCCCCCGACAGGGGGCGGAACGAAAAACTGTTTTTT.

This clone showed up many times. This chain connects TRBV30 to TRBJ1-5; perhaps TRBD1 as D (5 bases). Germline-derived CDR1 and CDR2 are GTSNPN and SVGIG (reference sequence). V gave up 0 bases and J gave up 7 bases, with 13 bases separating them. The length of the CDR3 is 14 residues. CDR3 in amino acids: CAWSVLLGAQPQHF. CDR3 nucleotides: TGTGCCTGGAGTGTACTTTTAGGGGCCCAGCCCCAGCATTTT. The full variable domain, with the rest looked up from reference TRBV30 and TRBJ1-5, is SQTIHQWPATLVQPVGSPLSLECTVEGTSNPNLYWYRQAAGRGLQLLFYSVGIGQISSEVPQNLSASRPQDRQFILSSKKLLLSDSGFYLCAWSVLLGAQPQHFGDGTRLSIL.

CDR3 in amino acids: CASSSPAGGTDTQYF. The CDR3 DNA sequence: TGTGCCAGCAGTTCCCCAGCGGGGGGGACAGATACGCAGTATTTT. The J gene is TRBJ2-3, the V gene TRBV28; 10 positions match TRBD2. V gave up 4 bases and J gave up 3 bases; unmatched junction bases: 4. Germline CDR1 and CDR2: MDHEN and SYDVKM. The CDR3 consists of 15 residues. Filled out from reference TRBV28 and TRBJ2-3, the complete variable domain reads DVKVTQSSRYLVKRTGEKVFLECVQDMDHENMFWYRQDPGLGLRLIYFSYDVKMKEKGDIPEGYSVSREKKERFSLILESASTNQTSMYLCASSSPAGGTDTQYFGPGTRLTVL.

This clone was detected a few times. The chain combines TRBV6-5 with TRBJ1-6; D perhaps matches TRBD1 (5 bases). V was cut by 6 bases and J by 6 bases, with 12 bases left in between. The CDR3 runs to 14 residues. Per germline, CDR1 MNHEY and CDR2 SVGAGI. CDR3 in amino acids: CASSLERGNSPLHF. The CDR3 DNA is TGTGCCAGCAGCCTCGAAAGGGGTAATTCACCCCTCCACTTT.

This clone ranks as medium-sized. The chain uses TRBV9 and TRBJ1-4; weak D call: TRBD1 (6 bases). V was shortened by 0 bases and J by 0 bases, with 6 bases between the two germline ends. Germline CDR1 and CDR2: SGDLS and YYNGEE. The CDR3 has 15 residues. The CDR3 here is CASSVGTATNEKLFF. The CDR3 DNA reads TGTGCCAGCAGCGTAGGGACAGCAACTAATGAAAAACTGTTTTTT.

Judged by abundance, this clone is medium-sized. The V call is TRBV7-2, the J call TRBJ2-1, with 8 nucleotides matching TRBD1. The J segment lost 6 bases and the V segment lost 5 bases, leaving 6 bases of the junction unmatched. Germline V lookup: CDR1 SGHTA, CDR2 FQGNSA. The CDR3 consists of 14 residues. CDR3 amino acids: CASSVRDRGNEQFF. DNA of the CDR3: TGTGCCAGCAGCGTCCGCGACAGGGGCAATGAGCAGTTCTTC.

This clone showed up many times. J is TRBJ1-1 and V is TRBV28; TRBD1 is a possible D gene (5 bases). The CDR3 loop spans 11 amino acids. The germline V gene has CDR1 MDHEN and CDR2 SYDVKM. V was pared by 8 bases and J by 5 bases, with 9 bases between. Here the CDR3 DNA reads TGTGCCAGCGGGGGGGGAACTGAAGCTTTCTTT. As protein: CASGGGTEAFF.

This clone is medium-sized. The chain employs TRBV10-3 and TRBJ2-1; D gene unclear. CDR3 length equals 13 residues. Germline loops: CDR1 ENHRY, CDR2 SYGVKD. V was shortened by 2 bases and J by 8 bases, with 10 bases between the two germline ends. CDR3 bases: TGTGCCATCAGTGAGCACAAGAGCGATGAGCAGTTCTTC. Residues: CAISEHKSDEQFF.